A single T cell receptor (beta chain) is shown here with its context. Its binding antigen is unknown. No base quality values were provided; no much bigger clone lies one nucleotide off. TCRbeta CDR3 regions were amplified from genomic DNA using the immunoSEQ Assay, a bias-controlled multiplex PCR. The original pipeline was this. Within the assay, amplification of reference gene primers was used to estimate how many nucleated cells each sample contained. To quantify the absolute abundance of each unique TCRbeta CDR3 rearrangement, sequence reads were collapsed and filtered. For each sample, productive Simpson clonality was calculated as the square root of Simpson's diversity index across productive rearrangements. What TCRdb holds here is the immuneACCESS table cut down to in-frame rearrangements. Part of the clones is not present; checked against another copy, under half of the missing clones reflect an unresolved V gene, and the others are unexplained. V and J calls plus clone size are reproduced from that table; the DNA served to infer D and trimming. The sample includes approximately 94,000 clones, with approximately 90% observed a single time. Approximately 2% of the sample is held by the ten biggest clonotypes.

The sample belongs to a study of blood T cell repertoires in COVID-19 (dated by TCRdb to the early 2020s). General notes on the study: Samples from collaborators originated in the United States, Italy and Spain and spanned both the acute and convalescent phases of COVID-19. The prospective study material was composed of cDNA or gDNA derived from T cells, B-cell-depleted T cells, or PBMCs. Where HLA class I and class II types were available, the types were taken from metadata supplied by the sample provider, not from assay-based typing. The repertoires were made available in a free public database intended to serve as a resource for research on the immune response to SARS-CoV-2. Samples came from the ongoing ImmuneRACE study (first 160 participants) plus 1,254 subjects from 6 global collaborators. Subjects who had been exposed to COVID-19, were actively infected with it, or had recovered from it provided the deeply sampled blood TCRbeta repertoires that made up the dataset. A de-identified subject ID, COVID-19 status, age in years and sex were almost always included in the sample metadata.

V is shortened by 3 bases, J by 4 bases, and the region joining them spans 22 bases. From the germline V gene, CDR1 is SGHRS and CDR2 is YFSETQ. From the cysteine up to the phenylalanine, the CDR3 has a length of 17 residues. The sequence is cut down to CDR3 DNA, 51 bases in frame from base 1. The collaborating institutions used their own protocols to collect whole blood in K2EDTA tubes. For TCRbeta analysis, collaborator samples were shipped as frozen whole blood, as isolated PBMCs, or as DNA extracted from either sample type. Results the study describes overall, beyond this receptor: The amount of clinical and demographic metadata varied by source and participant and was provided uncurated.

Sequencing was performed on peripheral blood. The chain is assembled from TRBV5-1 and TRBJ1-2; the D segment could be TRBD1, given 6 matching bases. The origin of this receptor is a man over 45 with active COVID-19. The CDR3 region reads CASSSLQRGQGGYGYTF. The DNA sequence reads TGCGCCAGCAGCTCCCTTCAGCGGGGGCAAGGGGGCTATGGCTACACCTTC. Reference TRBV5-1 and TRBJ1-2 proteins supply the regions before and after the CDR3; the full variable domain is: KAGVTQTPRYLIKTRGQQVTLSCSPISGHRSVSWYQQTPGQGLQFLFEYFSETQRNKGNFPGRFSGRQFSNSRSEMNVSTLELGDSALYLCASSSLQRGQGGYGYTFGSGTRLTVV.